The present T cell receptor (beta chain) was sequenced within a study of cytomegalovirus exposure and HLA in healthy donors. The CDR3 contains 14 residues. V shed 3 bases and J shed 2 bases, with 12 bases lying between them. CDR1 is GTSNPN, CDR2 SVGIG, per germline (reference sequence). Whereas donors were nominally healthy upon sampling, unrecorded immune exposures were probable. PCR used 60 Vbeta primers and 13 Jbeta primers. Clones were read by immunoSEQ multiplex PCR, and TCRdb kept only the in-frame ones, dropping some. The repertoire includes about 160,000 clones, about 68% of them detected once, and around 2.5% sits in the top ten.

This TCR derives from a female donor in good health and CMV-seronegative. The chain couples TRBV30 to TRBJ2-3, with a tentative D call TRBD2 (6 bases). Source material: PBMCs. The CDR3 DNA is TGTGCCTGGAGGGCGGGGACGGACACAGATACGCAGTATTTT. It specifies CAWRAGTDTDTQYF.